This T cell receptor (beta chain) appears in the sequencing data of a study of blood T cell repertoires in COVID-19. Study overall: Acute and convalescent COVID-19 samples came from the United States, Italy and Spain. T cells, B-cell-depleted T cells, or PBMCs supplied cDNA or gDNA.

Per the germline V gene, CDR1 is LGHDT and CDR2 is YNNKEL (reference sequence). The CDR3 runs to 19 residues. The J segment lost 0 bases and the V segment lost 4 bases, leaving 11 bases of the junction unmatched. In the original workflow: Nucleated cell number was recorded as an estimate derived from reference gene primer amplification. Assay used: immunoSEQ multiplex PCR; TCRdb lists only in-frame clones, some missing. That table supplies the V and J calls and clone size; D and trimming were determined from the DNA. The data hold 110,000 to 150,000 clones, with around nine tenths observed a single time.

V and J are TRBV3-1 (or the pseudogene TRBV3-2) and TRBJ2-6, with 8 bases lining up with TRBD2. Sequences were obtained from peripheral blood. This TCR was recovered from a human donor in a cohort sampled during active COVID-19. CDR3 residues: CASSPGGGLAASGANVLTF. DNA of the CDR3: TGTGCCAGCAGCCCCGGGGGGGGCCTAGCGGCCTCTGGGGCCAACGTCCTGACTTTC.